Below, 10 T cell receptor beta chains from the same sample are listed, as sequenced in a study of shared clonotypes between healthy human individuals. Clones were read by immunoSEQ multiplex PCR, and TCRdb kept only the in-frame ones, dropping some. The sample shows around 1.6 million clones, roughly 98% of them seen only once. The specimen sequenced was naive CD4+ T cells sorted from blood. This sample's subset: CD45RA+ positively selected. These receptors all come from a man younger than 40 in good health.

The J gene is TRBJ1-3, the V gene TRBV29-1, with D uncertain. V lost 3 bases and J lost 0, with 9 bases in between. Germline assignment: CDR1 SQVTM and CDR2 ANQGSEA. The CDR3 totals 14 residues. In DNA form, the CDR3 reads TGCAGCGTTGAGGCGGGTAGCTCTGGAAACACCATATATTTT. It specifies CSVEAGSSGNTIYF.

This chain joins TRBV28 and TRBJ1-2; a possible D gene is TRBD1 (6 bases). The CDR3 is made up of 13 amino acids. Germline CDR1 and CDR2: MDHEN and SYDVKM. V shed 6 bases and J shed 8 bases, with 16 bases lying between them. This CDR3 is CASRPQGINGYTF. The DNA of the CDR3 is TGTGCCAGCAGACCTCAGGGGATAAACGGCTACACCTTC.

A word on this clone: Other DNA sequences of this sample code for an identical CDR3. V and J are TRBV6-5 and TRBJ2-7; TRBD2 matches at 13 bases. Losses at the gene ends were 4 bases for V and 4 bases for J; bases not matched to a gene: 4. Germline CDR1 and CDR2: MNHEY and SVGAGI. The CDR3 has 15 residues. This CDR3 is CASSSRLAGGYEQYF. CDR3 nucleotide sequence: TGTGCCAGCAGTTCCCGACTAGCGGGAGGTTACGAGCAGTACTTC.

In DNA form, the CDR3 reads TGTGCCAGCAGCTTAGTCGAGGGCCGGTCCTACGAGCAGTACTTC. Protein sequence: CASSLVEGRSYEQYF. The V gene is TRBV7-2, the J gene TRBJ2-7; D may be TRBD2 (5 bases). The CDR3 spans 15 residues. The ends were cut back, 1 base at V and 1 base at J, with 11 bases in the middle. CDR1 and CDR2 from the germline V gene are SGHTA and FQGNSA.

The V call is TRBV19, the J call TRBJ1-2, with D possibly matching TRBD1 (6 bases). Trimming took 5 bases from V and 8 from J, leaving 24 bases between them. CDR3 length equals 16 residues. Germline CDR1 and CDR2: LNHDA and SQIVND (reference sequence). CDR3 sequence (DNA): TGTGCCAGTAGTCCGCAACAGGGCAGACCAATCATGGGCTACACCTTC. It translates to CASSPQQGRPIMGYTF.

A single count supports this clone. The J gene is TRBJ1-1, the V gene TRBV9, with 7 bases aligning to TRBD1. V shed 1 base, J shed 5 bases, and the junction held 8 bases outside the gene matches. The CDR3 is made up of 15 amino acids. CDR1 and CDR2 (germline): SGDLS, YYNGEE. The CDR3 DNA is TGTGCCAGCAGCGTAACAGGACAGGAGAGGACTGAAGCTTTCTTT. This translates into CASSVTGQERTEAFF. The full variable domain, rest sourced from reference TRBV9 and TRBJ1-1, is DSGVTQTPKHLITATGQRVTLRCSPRSGDLSVYWYQQSLDQGLQFLIQYYNGEERAKGNILERFSAQQFPDLHSELNLSSLELGDSALYFCASSVTGQERTEAFFGQGTRLTVV.

CDR3 nucleotide sequence: TGTGCCAGCAGCTTAGGACTAGCGGGAAGGAACGAGCAGTACTTC. It translates to CASSLGLAGRNEQYF. The chain is built from TRBV5-4 and TRBJ2-7; 12 bases match TRBD2. Losses at the gene ends were 2 bases for V and 5 bases for J; bases not matched to a gene: 5. Germline V gene sequence: CDR1 SGHNT, CDR2 YYREEE (reference sequence). This CDR3 is built from 15 residues.

The chain has TRBV5-1 and TRBJ1-1; TRBD1 matches at 8 bases. J was trimmed by 4 bases and V by 2 bases; bases with no gene match: 10. CDR1 is SGHRS, CDR2 YFSETQ, per germline. This CDR3 has 16 residues. The CDR3 sequence is CASSFFLDRESTEAFF. CDR3 DNA sequence: TGCGCCAGCAGCTTTTTCCTGGACAGGGAATCCACTGAAGCTTTCTTT.

The rearrangement joins TRBV2 to TRBJ2-3; tentatively, D is TRBD2 (7 bases). This CDR3 spans 13 amino acids. The germline V gene has CDR1 SNHLY and CDR2 FYNNEI. V lost 10 bases and J 2 bases, leaving 13 bases between the germline ends. CDR3 loop: CAISRGATDTQYF. In DNA, the CDR3 is TGTGCCATCTCCCGGGGGGCCACAGATACGCAGTATTTT.

This clone was counted only a few times. CDR3: CASSRQKILSGNTIYF. The CDR3 DNA follows: TGTGCCAGCAGCCGACAGAAAATACTATCTGGAAACACCATATATTTT. The rearrangement links TRBV28 to TRBJ1-3, with D maybe TRBD1 (5 bases). Trimming pared 6 bases from V and 1 base from J, leaving 16 bases between. Germline loops: CDR1 MDHEN, CDR2 SYDVKM. The CDR3 contains 16 residues.